This record covers a single T cell receptor (beta chain). The germline V gene encodes CDR1 SGDLS and CDR2 YYNGEE. The CDR3 runs 17 residues. Trimming removed 3 bases at V and 1 base at J, with 14 bases between. TCRdb keeps only in-frame clones here, not all; method: immunoSEQ multiplex PCR. The sample has just under 80,000 clones, around 90% seen once. This sample was taken from a study of control samples from healthy donors and cancer patients. V gene TRBV9 combines with J gene TRBJ1-6; tentative D call: TRBD1 (6 bases). The clonotype was recovered from a woman in her sixties or seventies with head and neck cancer. The source material was PBMCs. The CDR3 loop is CASSESTGWSYNSPLHF. The CDR3 coding sequence is TGTGCCAGCAGCGAATCGACAGGCTGGTCCTATAATTCACCCCTCCACTTT.